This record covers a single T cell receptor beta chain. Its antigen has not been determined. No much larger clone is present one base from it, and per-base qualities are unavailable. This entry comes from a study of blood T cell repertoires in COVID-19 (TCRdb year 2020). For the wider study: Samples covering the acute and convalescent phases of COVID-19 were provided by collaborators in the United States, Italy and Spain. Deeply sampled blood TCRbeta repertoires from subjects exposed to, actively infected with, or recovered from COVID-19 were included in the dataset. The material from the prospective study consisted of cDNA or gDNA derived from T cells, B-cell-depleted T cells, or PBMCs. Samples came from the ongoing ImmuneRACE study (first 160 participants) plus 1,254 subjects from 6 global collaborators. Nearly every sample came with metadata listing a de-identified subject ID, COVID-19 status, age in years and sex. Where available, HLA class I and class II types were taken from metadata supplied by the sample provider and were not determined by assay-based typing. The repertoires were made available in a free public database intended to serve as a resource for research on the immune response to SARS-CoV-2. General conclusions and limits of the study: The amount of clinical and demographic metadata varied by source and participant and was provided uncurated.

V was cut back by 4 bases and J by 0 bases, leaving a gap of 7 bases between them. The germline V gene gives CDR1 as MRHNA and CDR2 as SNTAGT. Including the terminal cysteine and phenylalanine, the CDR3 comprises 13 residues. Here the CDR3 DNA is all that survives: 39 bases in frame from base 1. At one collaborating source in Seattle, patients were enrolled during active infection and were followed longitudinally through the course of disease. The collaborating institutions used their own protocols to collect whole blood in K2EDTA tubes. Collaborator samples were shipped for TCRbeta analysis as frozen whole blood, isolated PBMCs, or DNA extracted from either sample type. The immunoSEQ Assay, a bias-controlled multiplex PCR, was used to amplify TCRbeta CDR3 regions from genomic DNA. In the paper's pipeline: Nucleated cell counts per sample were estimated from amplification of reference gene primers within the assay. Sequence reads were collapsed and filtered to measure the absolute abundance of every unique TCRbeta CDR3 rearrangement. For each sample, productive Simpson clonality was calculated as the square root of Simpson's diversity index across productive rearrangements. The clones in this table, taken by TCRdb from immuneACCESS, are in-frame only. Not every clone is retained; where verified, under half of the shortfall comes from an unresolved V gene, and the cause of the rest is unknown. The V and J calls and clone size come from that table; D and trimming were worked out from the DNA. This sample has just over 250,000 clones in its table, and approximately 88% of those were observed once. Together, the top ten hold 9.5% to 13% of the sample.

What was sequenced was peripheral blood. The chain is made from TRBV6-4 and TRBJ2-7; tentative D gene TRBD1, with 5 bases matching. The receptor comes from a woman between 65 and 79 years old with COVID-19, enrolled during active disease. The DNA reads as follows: TGTGCCAGCAGTGCGGACACCTCCTACGAGCAGTACTTC. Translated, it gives CASSADTSYEQYF.